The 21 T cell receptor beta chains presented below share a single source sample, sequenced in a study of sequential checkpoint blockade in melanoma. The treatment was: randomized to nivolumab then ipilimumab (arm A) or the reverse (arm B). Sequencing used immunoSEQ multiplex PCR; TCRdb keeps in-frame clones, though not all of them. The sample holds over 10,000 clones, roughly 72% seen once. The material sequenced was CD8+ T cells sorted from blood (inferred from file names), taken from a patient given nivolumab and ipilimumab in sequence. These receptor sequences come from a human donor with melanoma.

The CDR3 DNA reads TGCGCCAGCAGCCTGACCGGGACAGGAACCACAGATACGCAGTATTTT. It translates to CASSLTGTGTTDTQYF. V and J are TRBV4-3 and TRBJ2-3, with 8 bases identical to TRBD1. The CDR3 contains 16 residues. Trimming took 4 bases from V and 2 from J; bases not matched to a gene: 8. Germline lookup yields CDR1 LGHNA and CDR2 YSLEER.

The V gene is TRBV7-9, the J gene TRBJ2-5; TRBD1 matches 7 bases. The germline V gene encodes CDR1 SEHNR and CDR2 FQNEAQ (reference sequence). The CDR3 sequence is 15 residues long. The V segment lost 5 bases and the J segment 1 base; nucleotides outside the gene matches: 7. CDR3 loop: CASSQGQYLQETQYF. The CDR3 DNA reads TGTGCCAGCAGCCAGGGACAGTACCTCCAAGAGACCCAGTACTTC.

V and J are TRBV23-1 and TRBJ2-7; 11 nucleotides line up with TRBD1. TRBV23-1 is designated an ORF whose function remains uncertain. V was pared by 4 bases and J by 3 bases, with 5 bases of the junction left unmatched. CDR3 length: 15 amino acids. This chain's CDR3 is CASSLGQGGGYEQYV. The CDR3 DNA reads TGCGCCAGCAGTCTGGGACAGGGGGGAGGCTACGAGCAGTACGTC.

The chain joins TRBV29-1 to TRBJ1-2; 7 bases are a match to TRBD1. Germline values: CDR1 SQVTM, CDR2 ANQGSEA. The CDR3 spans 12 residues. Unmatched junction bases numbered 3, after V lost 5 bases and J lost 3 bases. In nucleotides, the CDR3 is TGCAGCGTTAGCGACAGGGACTATGGCTACACCTTC. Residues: CSVSDRDYGYTF.

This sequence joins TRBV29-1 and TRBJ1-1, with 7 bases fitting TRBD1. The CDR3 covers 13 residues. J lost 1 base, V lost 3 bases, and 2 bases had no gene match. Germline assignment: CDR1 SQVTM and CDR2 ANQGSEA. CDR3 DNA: TGCAGCGTTGAGGGACAGCCGAACACTGAAGCTTTCTTT. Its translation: CSVEGQPNTEAFF.

This CDR3 is CATSATSRYFRTDTQYF. CDR3 coding DNA: TGTGCCACCAGCGCCACCTCTAGGTACTTTCGCACAGATACGCAGTATTTT. The chain joins TRBV15 to TRBJ2-3; D is unclear. The CDR3 totals 17 residues. Germline CDR1 is LNHNV and CDR2 is YYDKDF (reference sequence). Trimming shortened V by 5 bases and J by 1 base, and 19 bases separated the two germline ends.

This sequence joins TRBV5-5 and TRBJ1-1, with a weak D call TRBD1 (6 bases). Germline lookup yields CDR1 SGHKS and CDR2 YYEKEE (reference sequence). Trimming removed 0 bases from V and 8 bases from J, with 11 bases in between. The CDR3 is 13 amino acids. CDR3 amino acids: CASSLGGQIEAFF. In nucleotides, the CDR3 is TGTGCCAGCAGCTTGGGGGGGCAGATCGAAGCTTTCTTT.

The DNA for the CDR3 is TGTGCCAGCAGCCCAGGACAGGCCTACGAGCAGTACTTC. Encoded protein: CASSPGQAYEQYF. The chain uses TRBV4-2 and TRBJ2-7; 7 bases line up with TRBD1. In germline, CDR1 is LGHNA, CDR2 YNFKEQ. The J segment lost 2 bases and the V segment lost 4 bases, leaving 2 bases of the junction unmatched. The CDR3 spans 13 residues.

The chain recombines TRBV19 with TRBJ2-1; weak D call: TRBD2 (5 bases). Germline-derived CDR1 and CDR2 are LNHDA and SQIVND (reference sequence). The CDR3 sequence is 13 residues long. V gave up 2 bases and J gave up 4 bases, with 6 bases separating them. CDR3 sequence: CASSIRGYNEQFF. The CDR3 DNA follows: TGTGCCAGTAGTATACGGGGTTACAATGAGCAGTTCTTC.

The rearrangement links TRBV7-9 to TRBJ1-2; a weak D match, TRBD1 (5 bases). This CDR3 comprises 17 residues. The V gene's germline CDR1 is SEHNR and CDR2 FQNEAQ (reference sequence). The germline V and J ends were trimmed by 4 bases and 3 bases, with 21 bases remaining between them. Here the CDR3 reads CASSSLEGPEWDYGYTF. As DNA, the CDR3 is TGTGCCAGCAGCTCGTTGGAGGGGCCGGAGTGGGACTATGGCTACACCTTC. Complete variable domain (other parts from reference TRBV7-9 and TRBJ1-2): DTGVSQNPRHKITKRGQNVTFRCDPISEHNRLYWYRQTLGQGPEFLTYFQNEAQLEKSRLLSDRFSAERPKGSFSTLEIQRTEQGDSAMYLCASSSLEGPEWDYGYTFGSGTRLTVV.

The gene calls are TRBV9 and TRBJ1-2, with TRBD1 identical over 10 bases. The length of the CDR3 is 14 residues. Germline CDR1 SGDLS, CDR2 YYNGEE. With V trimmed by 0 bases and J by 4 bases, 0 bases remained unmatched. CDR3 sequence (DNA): TGTGCCAGCAGCGTAGGGGACAGGGGCTATGGCTACACCTTC. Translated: CASSVGDRGYGYTF. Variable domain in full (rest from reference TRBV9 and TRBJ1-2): DSGVTQTPKHLITATGQRVTLRCSPRSGDLSVYWYQQSLDQGLQFLIQYYNGEERAKGNILERFSAQQFPDLHSELNLSSLELGDSALYFCASSVGDRGYGYTFGSGTRLTVV.

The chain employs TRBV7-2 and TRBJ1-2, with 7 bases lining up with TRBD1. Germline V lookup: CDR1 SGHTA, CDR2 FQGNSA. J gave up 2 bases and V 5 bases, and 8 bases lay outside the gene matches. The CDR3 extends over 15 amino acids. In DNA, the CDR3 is TGTGCCAGCAGCGAAACCCAGGGGGAAAACTATGGCTACACCTTC. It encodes CASSETQGENYGYTF. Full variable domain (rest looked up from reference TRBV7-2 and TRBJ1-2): GAGVSQSPSNKVTEKGKDVELRCDPISGHTALYWYRQSLGQGLEFLIYFQGNSAPDKSGLPSDRFSAERTGGSVSTLTIQRTQQEDSAVYLCASSETQGENYGYTFGSGTRLTVV.

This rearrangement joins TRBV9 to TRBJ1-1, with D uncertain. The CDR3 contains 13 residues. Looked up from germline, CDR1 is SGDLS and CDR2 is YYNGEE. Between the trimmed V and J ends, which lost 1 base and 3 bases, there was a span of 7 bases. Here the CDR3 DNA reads TGTGCCAGCAGCGTATGGGAGGACACTGAAGCTTTCTTT. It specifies CASSVWEDTEAFF.

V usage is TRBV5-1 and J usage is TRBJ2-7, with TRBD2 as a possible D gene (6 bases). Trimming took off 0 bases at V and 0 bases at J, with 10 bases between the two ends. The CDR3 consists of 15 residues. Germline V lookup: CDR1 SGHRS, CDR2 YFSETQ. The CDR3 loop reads CASSLGGDGSYEQYV. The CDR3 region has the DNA TGCGCCAGCAGCTTGGGCGGGGACGGCTCCTACGAGCAGTACGTC.

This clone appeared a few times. The CDR3 DNA reads TGTGCCGCTCAGGGGGATGGCTACACCTTC. Its protein product is CAAQGDGYTF. This rearrangement joins TRBV10-3 to TRBJ1-2, with 7 bases lining up with TRBD1. Germline V gene data show CDR1 as ENHRY and CDR2 as SYGVKD. The V and J ends lost 11 bases and 6 bases, in that order; junction bases with no gene match: 3. The CDR3 has 10 amino acids.

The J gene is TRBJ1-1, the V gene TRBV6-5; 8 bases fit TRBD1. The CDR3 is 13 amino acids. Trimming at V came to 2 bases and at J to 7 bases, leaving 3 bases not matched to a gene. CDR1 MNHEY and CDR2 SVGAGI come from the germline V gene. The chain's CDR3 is CASSYRGTGEAFF. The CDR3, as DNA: TGTGCCAGCAGTTACCGAGGGACAGGTGAAGCTTTCTTT.

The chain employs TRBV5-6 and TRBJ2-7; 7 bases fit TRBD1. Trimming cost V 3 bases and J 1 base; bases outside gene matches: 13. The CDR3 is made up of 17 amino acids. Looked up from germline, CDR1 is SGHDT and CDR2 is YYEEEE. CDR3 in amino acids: CASSSSLTGRRSYEQYF. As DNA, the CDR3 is TGTGCCAGCAGCTCCTCCCTGACAGGGCGCCGATCCTACGAGCAGTACTTC.

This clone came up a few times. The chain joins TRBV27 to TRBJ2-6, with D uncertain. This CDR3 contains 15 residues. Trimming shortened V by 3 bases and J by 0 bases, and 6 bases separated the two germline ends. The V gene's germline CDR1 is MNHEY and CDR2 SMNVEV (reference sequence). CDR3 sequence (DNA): TGTGCCAGCAGTTTTACAGACTCTGGGGCCAACGTCCTGACTTTC. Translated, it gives CASSFTDSGANVLTF.

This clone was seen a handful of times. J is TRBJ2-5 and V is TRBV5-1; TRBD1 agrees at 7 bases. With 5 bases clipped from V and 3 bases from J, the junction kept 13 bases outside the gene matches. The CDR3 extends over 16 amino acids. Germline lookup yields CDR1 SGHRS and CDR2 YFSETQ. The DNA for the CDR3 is TGCGCCAGCAGAGCTTTTCCTGGGCAGGGGGAAGAGACCCAGTACTTC. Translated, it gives CASRAFPGQGEETQYF.

This chain's CDR3 is CASSLAGQGYAFF. The CDR3, as DNA: TGTGCCAGCAGCTTAGCGGGACAGGGGTATGCTTTCTTT. The rearrangement uses TRBV7-9 and TRBJ1-1; TRBD1 agrees at 10 bases. The CDR3 consists of 13 residues. Germline V lookup: CDR1 SEHNR, CDR2 FQNEAQ (reference sequence). Germline trimming cut 0 bases from V and 11 bases from J; bases unmatched to any gene: 3.

The CDR3 DNA is TGTGCCAGCAGTTGGACTAGCGGGGACTACGAGCAGTACTTC. Its protein product is CASSWTSGDYEQYF. This chain links TRBV27 with TRBJ2-7; 12 bases are shared with TRBD2. CDR3 length: 14 residues. J lost 3 bases, V lost 4 bases, and 1 base had no gene match. Per germline, CDR1 MNHEY and CDR2 SMNVEV (reference sequence).